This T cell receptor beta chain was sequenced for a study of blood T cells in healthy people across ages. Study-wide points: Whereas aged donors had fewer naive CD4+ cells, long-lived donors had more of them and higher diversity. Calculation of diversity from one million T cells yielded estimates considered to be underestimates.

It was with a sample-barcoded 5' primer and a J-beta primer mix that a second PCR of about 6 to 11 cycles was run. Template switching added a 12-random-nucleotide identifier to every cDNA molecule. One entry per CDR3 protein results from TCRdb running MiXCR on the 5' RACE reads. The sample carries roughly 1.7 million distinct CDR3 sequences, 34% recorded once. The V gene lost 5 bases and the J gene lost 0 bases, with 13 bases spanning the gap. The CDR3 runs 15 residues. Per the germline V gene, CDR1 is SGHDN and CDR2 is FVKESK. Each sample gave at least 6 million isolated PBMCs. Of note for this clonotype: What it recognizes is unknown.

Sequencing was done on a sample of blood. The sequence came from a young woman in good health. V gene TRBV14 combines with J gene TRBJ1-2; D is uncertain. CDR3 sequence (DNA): TGTGCCAGCAGCGAAGGGTACGGAGCTAACTATGGCTACACCTTC. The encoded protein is CASSEGYGANYGYTF.